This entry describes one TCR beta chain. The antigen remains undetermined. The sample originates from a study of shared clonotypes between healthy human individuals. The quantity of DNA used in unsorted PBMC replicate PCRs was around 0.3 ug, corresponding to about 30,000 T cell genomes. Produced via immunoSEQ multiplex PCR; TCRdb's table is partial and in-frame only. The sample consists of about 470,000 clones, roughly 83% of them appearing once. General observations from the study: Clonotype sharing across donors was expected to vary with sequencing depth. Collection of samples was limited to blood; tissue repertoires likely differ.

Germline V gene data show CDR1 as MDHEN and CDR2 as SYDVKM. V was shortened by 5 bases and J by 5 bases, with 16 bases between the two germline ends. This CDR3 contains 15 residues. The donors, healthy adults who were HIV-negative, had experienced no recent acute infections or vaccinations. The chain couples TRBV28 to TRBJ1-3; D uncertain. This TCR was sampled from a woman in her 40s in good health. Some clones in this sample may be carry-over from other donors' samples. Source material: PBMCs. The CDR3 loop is CASSPPGSKRNTIYF. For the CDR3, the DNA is TGTGCCAGCAGTCCTCCGGGATCTAAAAGAAACACCATATATTTT.